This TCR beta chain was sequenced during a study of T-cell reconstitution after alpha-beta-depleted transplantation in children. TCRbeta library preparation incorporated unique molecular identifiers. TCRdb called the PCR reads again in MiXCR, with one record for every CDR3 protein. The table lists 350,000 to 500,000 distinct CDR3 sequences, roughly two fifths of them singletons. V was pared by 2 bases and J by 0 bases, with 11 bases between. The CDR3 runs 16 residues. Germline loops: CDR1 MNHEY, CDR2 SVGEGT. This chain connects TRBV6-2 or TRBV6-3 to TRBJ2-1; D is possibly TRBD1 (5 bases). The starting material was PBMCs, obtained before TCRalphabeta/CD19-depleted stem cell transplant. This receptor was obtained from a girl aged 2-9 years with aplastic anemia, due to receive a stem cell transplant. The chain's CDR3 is CASSYILGVSYNEQFF. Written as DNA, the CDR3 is TGTGCCAGCAGTTACATCTTAGGGGTCTCCTACAATGAGCAGTTCTTC.